This TCR beta chain derives from a study of CD4+ T cells in melanoma. Data came from immunoSEQ multiplex PCR; TCRdb stores just in-frame clones and leaves some out. The sample shows roughly 110,000 clones, about 92% of them seen only once. This CDR3 contains 13 residues. The germline V and J ends were trimmed by 4 bases and 5 bases, with 11 bases remaining between them. CDR1 and CDR2 from the germline V gene are MDHEN and SYDVKM. V usage is TRBV28 and J usage is TRBJ1-2; possible D gene TRBD1, 6 bases. Sequenced input: peripheral blood. The sequence was obtained from a human donor with melanoma. DNA for the CDR3: TGTGCCAGCAGTTCCAGGGGCGGGTATGGCTACACCTTC. Translating gives CASSSRGGYGYTF.